The source of this T cell receptor beta chain is a study of PD-L1 blockade in urothelial cancer. Stated time point: peripheral blood 6 weeks after treatment start. The method was immunoSEQ multiplex PCR; TCRdb's version includes in-frame clones alone and lacks a portion of them. The table records more than 95,000 clones, 86% of them present only once. Per the germline V gene, CDR1 is SGHKS and CDR2 is YYEKEE (reference sequence). V lost 0 bases to trimming and J lost 6 bases, with 11 bases between them. The CDR3 runs to 14 residues. V is TRBV5-5 and J is TRBJ2-3; TRBD2 is a possible D gene (6 bases). The sequence derives from a man in his fifties or sixties with urothelial cancer. Material: PBMCs, obtained around atezolizumab (anti-PD-L1) treatment. The CDR3 DNA is TGTGCCAGCAGCTTGGTGGGGAGGACGGATACGCAGTATTTT. This gives the protein CASSLVGRTDTQYF.